The TCR beta chain described here comes from a study of blood T cell repertoires in COVID-19. Study in general: The cDNA or gDNA used as material had been derived from T cells, B-cell-depleted T cells, or PBMCs.

Trimming at V came to 7 bases and at J to 5 bases, leaving 3 bases not matched to a gene. CDR1 and CDR2 from the germline V gene are DFQATT and SNEGSKA (reference sequence). The CDR3 is made up of 11 amino acids. TCRdb's copy holds only in-frame clones and misses some; the assay was immunoSEQ multiplex PCR. The data contain around 240,000 clones, almost 85% of them seen just once; the ten biggest clones take up 1.9%. Sequencing input: peripheral blood. This clonotype was sampled from a woman aged 80 or over with acute or convalescent COVID-19. The V and J genes are TRBV20-1 and TRBJ2-7, with TRBD2 matching 9 bases. The CDR3 is CSEASGDEQYF. CDR3 DNA: TGCAGTGAGGCTAGCGGGGACGAGCAGTACTTC.